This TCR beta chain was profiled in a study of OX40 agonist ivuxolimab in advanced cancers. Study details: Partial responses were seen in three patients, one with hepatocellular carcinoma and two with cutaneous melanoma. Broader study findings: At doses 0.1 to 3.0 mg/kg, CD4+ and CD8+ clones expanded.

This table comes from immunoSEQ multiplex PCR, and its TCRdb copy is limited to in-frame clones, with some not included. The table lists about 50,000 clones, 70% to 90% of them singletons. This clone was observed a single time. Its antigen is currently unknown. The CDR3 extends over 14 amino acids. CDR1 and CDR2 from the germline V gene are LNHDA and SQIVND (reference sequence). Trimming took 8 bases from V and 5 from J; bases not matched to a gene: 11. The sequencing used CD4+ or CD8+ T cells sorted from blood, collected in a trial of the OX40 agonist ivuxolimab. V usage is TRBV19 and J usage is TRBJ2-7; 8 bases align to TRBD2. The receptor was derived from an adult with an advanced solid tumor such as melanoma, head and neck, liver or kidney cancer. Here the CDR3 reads CASRLAGGGDEQYF. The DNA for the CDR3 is TGTGCCAGTCGTCTGGCGGGAGGCGGCGACGAGCAGTACTTC.